The 21 T cell receptor beta chains below come from one sample, sequenced in a study of spatial heterogeneity in lung cancer. Using its own MiXCR run on the 5' RACE reads, TCRdb lists one record per CDR3 protein. This sample has more than 45,000 distinct CDR3 sequences; under 6% occur once, and the top ten carry approximately 12%. Time point reported: sample taken at primary tumor resection. The sequenced material consisted of unsorted whole RNA from tumor, nontumor lung or frozen PBMC. The sample consisted of PBMCs, taken at surgery. These receptors came from a male donor with early-stage non-small cell lung cancer.

This clonotype occurred a few times. The chain recombines TRBV12-3 or TRBV12-4 with TRBJ1-1; D is possibly TRBD1 (6 bases). The CDR3 loop spans 15 amino acids. V shed 3 bases and J shed 4 bases, with 15 bases lying between them. This CDR3 is CASSFHFGDTTEAFF. CDR3 nucleotide sequence: TGTGCCAGCAGTTTTCATTTTGGGGACACCACTGAAGCTTTCTTT.

In this sample, this clonotype turned up many times. This chain links TRBV7-3 with TRBJ2-3; no clear D gene. Germline loops: CDR1 SGHTA, CDR2 FQGTGA. The CDR3 runs 15 residues. Trimming took 2 bases from V and 0 from J, leaving 9 bases between them. The CDR3 nucleotides are TGTGCCAGCAGCTTAGTTGGTGGGAGCACAGATACGCAGTATTTT. This codes for CASSLVGGSTDTQYF.

This clonotype was seen ten or more times. CDR3: CASSLFMANTEAFF. CDR3 DNA: TGTGCCAGCAGCTTGTTCATGGCGAACACTGAAGCTTTCTTT. The chain combines TRBV5-5 with TRBJ1-1; D uncertain. The CDR3 is 14 residues long. Per germline, CDR1 SGHKS and CDR2 YYEKEE (reference sequence). Trimming stripped 1 base from V and 1 base from J, with 8 bases between.

Many counts were recorded for this clonotype. The CDR3 loop reads CASSSLAGALFGQYF. CDR3 nucleotide sequence: TGTGCCAGCAGTTCACTAGCGGGAGCCCTTTTCGGCCAGTACTTC. The rearrangement uses TRBV28 and TRBJ2-7, with 11 nucleotides matching TRBD2. Germline-derived CDR1 and CDR2 are MDHEN and SYDVKM. The CDR3 is 15 amino acids. V lost 4 bases to trimming and J lost 10 bases; unmatched junction nucleotides: 12. The entire variable domain, with the rest obtained from reference TRBV28 and TRBJ2-7, is as follows: DVKVTQSSRYLVKRTGEKVFLECVQDMDHENMFWYRQDPGLGLRLIYFSYDVKMKEKGDIPEGYSVSREKKERFSLILESASTNQTSMYLCASSSLAGALFGQYFGPGTRLTVT.

This clonotype was counted a few times. J is TRBJ2-1 and V is TRBV20-1, with 14 bases that match TRBD2. CDR3 length: 13 residues. CDR1 is DFQATT, CDR2 SNEGSKA, per germline (reference sequence). CDR3 nucleotide sequence: TGCAGCCGACTAGCGGGAGGGTACAATGAGCAGTTCTTC. Its translation is CSRLAGGYNEQFF.

This clonotype has at least ten counts. The chain has TRBV6-1 and TRBJ1-1; D remains unclear. Trimming took 2 bases from V and 8 from J, leaving 12 bases between them. The CDR3 extends over 13 amino acids. The V gene's germline CDR1 is MNHNS and CDR2 SASEGT. This CDR3 reads CASSEMPQLEAFF. CDR3 DNA: TGTGCCAGCAGTGAAATGCCACAGCTCGAAGCTTTCTTT.

This clonotype was recorded many times. This chain links TRBV7-8 with TRBJ1-1; the D gene is possibly TRBD1 (5 bases). CDR1 is SGHVS, CDR2 FQNEAQ, per germline. The CDR3 has 13 amino acids. V was shortened by 6 bases and J by 2 bases, with 10 bases between the two germline ends. This chain's CDR3 is CASSRQSNTEAFF. DNA for the CDR3: TGTGCCAGCAGTCGACAGAGCAACACTGAAGCTTTCTTT.

This clonotype was found many times. The genes are TRBV10-2 and TRBJ2-6, with 8 bases lining up with TRBD1. This CDR3 spans 17 amino acids. V trimming: 7 bases; J trimming: 2 bases; junction bases outside the gene matches: 10. CDR1 is WSHSY and CDR2 is SAAADI in the germline V gene. CDR3 residues: CASTPQDRAAGANVLTF. CDR3 nucleotides: TGCGCCAGCACCCCCCAGGACAGGGCCGCTGGGGCCAACGTCCTGACTTTC.

This clonotype was recorded a few times. The junction and the germline gene differ at one end; a read error may be behind it. The V gene is TRBV6-1, the J gene TRBJ2-2; the D gene is possibly TRBD2 (5 bases). The germline gives CDR1 MNHNS, CDR2 SASEGT. This CDR3 region has 13 residues. This CDR3 reads CASSERGIGELSF. The DNA for the CDR3 is TGTGCCAGCAGTGAACGGGGAATCGGGGAGCTGTCTTTT.

This clonotype occurred many times. The chain employs TRBV12-3 or TRBV12-4 and TRBJ2-7, with TRBD2 as a possible D gene (6 bases). The germline V and J ends were trimmed by 9 bases and 0 bases, with 24 bases remaining between them. CDR3 length equals 17 residues. The DNA of the CDR3 is TGTGCCAGTAACAAAGCGGGTGCGGGCCCCAACTCCTACGAGCAGTACTTC. The encoded protein is CASNKAGAGPNSYEQYF.

This clonotype has a count of ten or more. J is TRBJ2-1 and V is TRBV28; 9 bases map to TRBD2. The germline gives CDR1 MDHEN, CDR2 SYDVKM. The ends lost 8 bases at V and 4 bases at J; junction bases unmatched: 6. The CDR3 covers 14 residues. The CDR3 spells CASQLAGRYNEQFF. Written as DNA, the CDR3 is TGTGCCAGCCAACTAGCGGGCCGATACAATGAGCAGTTCTTC. The full variable domain, completed using reference TRBV28 and TRBJ2-1, is DVKVTQSSRYLVKRTGEKVFLECVQDMDHENMFWYRQDPGLGLRLIYFSYDVKMKEKGDIPEGYSVSREKKERFSLILESASTNQTSMYLCASQLAGRYNEQFFGPGTRLTVL.

This clonotype was seen many times. The gene calls are TRBV5-1 and TRBJ1-1; tentatively, D is TRBD1 (6 bases). The CDR3 is made up of 16 amino acids. V lost 3 bases, J lost 8 bases, and 23 bases lay in between. The V gene's germline CDR1 is SGHRS and CDR2 YFSETQ. The CDR3 loop reads CASSSAPSGAVREAFF. The CDR3 DNA sequence: TGCGCCAGCAGCTCCGCACCATCGGGGGCAGTACGGGAAGCTTTCTTT.

This clonotype appeared many times. The chain uses TRBV7-9 and TRBJ2-3; weak D call: TRBD2 (5 bases). CDR1 and CDR2 from the germline V gene are SEHNR and FQNEAQ (reference sequence). The CDR3 totals 14 residues. The V end lost 3 bases, the J end lost 4 bases, and 11 bases lay between the germline ends. CDR3 DNA: TGTGCCAGCAGCTTCCGGGTAGCGCCAGATACGCAGTATTTT. It is translated as CASSFRVAPDTQYF.

The sample holds many counts of this clonotype. The chain recombines TRBV10-2 with TRBJ2-7; D tentatively fits TRBD1 or TRBD2 (6 bases each). The CDR3 consists of 13 residues. CDR1 is WSHSY, CDR2 SAAADI, per germline. The V end was cut by 5 bases, the J end by 6 bases, with 14 bases between. The CDR3 DNA reads TGCGCCAGCAGTCCGAGGGGGGTATCCGAGCAGTACTTC. It translates to CASSPRGVSEQYF.

The chain links TRBV29-1 to TRBJ2-5; no reliable D call. V lost 4 bases, J lost 4 bases, and 13 bases lay in between. The germline gives CDR1 SQVTM, CDR2 ANQGSEA. CDR3 length equals 13 residues. The CDR3 region is CSVGGRRGETQYF. CDR3 nucleotide sequence: TGCAGCGTTGGTGGTCGGCGAGGAGAGACCCAGTACTTC.

This clonotype showed up many times. The V gene is TRBV5-6, the J gene TRBJ2-1; 7 bases fit TRBD2. The CDR3 loop spans 14 amino acids. Germline values: CDR1 SGHDT, CDR2 YYEEEE. V trimming: 2 bases; J trimming: 4 bases; junction bases outside the gene matches: 3. This CDR3 reads CASSLWGGYNEQFF. DNA of the CDR3: TGTGCCAGCAGCTTATGGGGGGGTTACAATGAGCAGTTCTTC.

This clonotype was counted at least ten times. The V and J genes are TRBV28 and TRBJ2-7; possibly TRBD2 for D (6 bases). CDR3 length equals 11 residues. Trimming pared 7 bases from V and 6 bases from J, leaving 10 bases between. Per the germline V gene, CDR1 is MDHEN and CDR2 is SYDVKM. The DNA of the CDR3 is TGTGCCAGCACGGGGGAGGTCGAGCAGTACTTC. Translating gives CASTGEVEQYF.

This clonotype was seen repeatedly, ten times or more. J is TRBJ1-1 and V is TRBV7-9, with a possible D match to TRBD1 (5 bases). CDR1 and CDR2 from the germline V gene are SEHNR and FQNEAQ (reference sequence). Deletions cut 1 base from V and 6 bases from J, with 6 bases between. The CDR3 covers 12 residues. CDR3 nucleotides: TGTGCCAGCAGCTTAGGGGGGGCTGAAGCTTTCTTT. Protein product: CASSLGGAEAFF.

This clonotype occurred many times. The genes are TRBV20-1 and TRBJ1-5; 10 bases map to TRBD1. From germline, CDR1 is DFQATT and CDR2 SNEGSKA (reference sequence). V lost 6 bases, J lost 7 bases, and 6 bases stayed unmatched. The CDR3 covers 13 residues. CDR3 nucleotide sequence: TGCAGTGCGGGCGGGACAGGGGTACAGCCCCAGCATTTT. Its protein is CSAGGTGVQPQHF.

About this clonotype: With a much larger clone just one base away, this may be a read error. The genes are TRBV12-3 or TRBV12-4 and TRBJ2-7, with a weak D call TRBD2 (6 bases). CDR3 size: 13 residues. V gave up 6 bases and J gave up 9 bases, with 18 bases separating them. CDR3 loop: CASSMEGSVTQYF. CDR3 in DNA: TGTGCCAGCAGCATGGAGGGGAGTGTCACGCAGTACTTC.

There are many counts of this clonotype. The rearrangement uses TRBV12-3 or TRBV12-4 and TRBJ2-1, with TRBD2 matching 14 bases. The CDR3 is 16 amino acids. The V and J ends lost 4 bases and 8 bases, in that order; junction bases with no gene match: 7. In DNA, the CDR3 is TGTGCCAGCAGTTCCGGGACTAGCGGGAGTCGGCATGAGCAGTTCTTC. Translating gives CASSSGTSGSRHEQFF.